Listed here are 8 T cell receptor beta chains from one sample, sequenced in a study of PD-1 blockade in classical Hodgkin lymphoma. Time point here: cycle 4 day 1 (C4D1), after more than five weeks of nivolumab. Exposure to brentuximab vedotin varied, and each patient had relapsed following autologous stem cell transplantation. Out of thawed PBMCs, magnetic negative selection purified CD4+ T cells. Data came from immunoSEQ multiplex PCR; TCRdb stores just in-frame clones and leaves some out. The sample consists of 20,000 to 25,000 clones, 72% of them appearing once. The source material was CD4+ T cells from blood, sampled before the fourth cycle of nivolumab. The receptors here all came from a human donor with classical Hodgkin lymphoma.

The chain combines TRBV7-6 with TRBJ2-2; D may be TRBD1 (5 bases). V was cut by 5 bases and J by 5 bases, with 21 bases left in between. CDR3 length equals 17 residues. Germline V gene data show CDR1 as SGHVS and CDR2 as FNYEAQ. Written as DNA, the CDR3 is TGTGCCAGCAGCCCGTTAGTGATTCCAGGGAAGACCGGGGAGCTGTTTTTT. Amino acids: CASSPLVIPGKTGELFF.

The rearrangement links TRBV4-1 to TRBJ2-7; 16 bases map to TRBD2. Germline CDR1 MGHRA, CDR2 YSYEKL. This CDR3 is 16 amino acids long. V trimming: 3 bases; J trimming: 4 bases; junction bases outside the gene matches: 3. The CDR3 nucleotides read TGCGCCAGCAGCCAGGGGACTAGCGGGGGGGAATACGAGCAGTACTTC. The encoded protein is CASSQGTSGGEYEQYF.

This rearrangement joins TRBV5-8 to TRBJ2-7, with a weak D call TRBD1 (6 bases). V was pared by 2 bases and J by 4 bases, with 7 bases between. Germline CDR1 is SGHTS and CDR2 is YDEGEE. The CDR3 spans 12 residues. The DNA of the CDR3 is TGTGCCAGCAGCTTTGGACAGTACGAGCAGTACTTC. This translates into CASSFGQYEQYF. Variable domain in full (rest from reference TRBV5-8 and TRBJ2-7): EAGVTQSPTHLIKTRGQQATLRCSPISGHTSVYWYQQALGLGLQFLLWYDEGEERNRGNFPPRFSGRQFPNYSSELNVNALELEDSALYLCASSFGQYEQYFGPGTRLTVT.

This chain links TRBV7-2 with TRBJ1-4; D may be TRBD1 (5 bases). The germline V gene has CDR1 SGHTA and CDR2 FQGNSA. The CDR3 runs to 17 residues. The germline V and J ends were trimmed by 1 base and 0 bases, with 12 bases remaining between them. CDR3 DNA sequence: TGTGCCAGCAGCTTAGGGGACGGAGTTCCAACTAATGAAAAACTGTTTTTT. Protein product: CASSLGDGVPTNEKLFF.

This chain uses TRBV28 with TRBJ1-5; D remains unclear. CDR3 size: 12 residues. V dropped 1 base and J dropped 4 bases, with 2 bases sitting between them. Germline V lookup: CDR1 MDHEN, CDR2 SYDVKM. CDR3 region: CASSLYNQPQHF. The CDR3 coding sequence is TGTGCCAGCAGTTTATATAATCAGCCCCAGCATTTT. The full variable domain, in which reference TRBV28 and TRBJ1-5 provide the parts outside the CDR3, is DVKVTQSSRYLVKRTGEKVFLECVQDMDHENMFWYRQDPGLGLRLIYFSYDVKMKEKGDIPEGYSVSREKKERFSLILESASTNQTSMYLCASSLYNQPQHFGDGTRLSIL.

The chain links TRBV6-5 to TRBJ2-7, with D tentatively TRBD1 (5 bases). V was pared by 6 bases and J by 4 bases, with 10 bases between. Germline V gives CDR1 MNHEY, CDR2 SVGAGI. The CDR3 length is 12 residues. The CDR3 DNA reads as TGTGCCAGCAGGACTCAGGGTTACGAGCAGTACTTC. Amino acid sequence: CASRTQGYEQYF.

This clone was observed a single time. One junction end disagrees with the germline gene, perhaps due to a read error. This sequence joins TRBV5-3 and TRBJ2-7, with a possible D match to TRBD1 (7 bases). TRBV5-3 is noted as an ORF with a role that remains uncertain. The CDR3 is 14 amino acids. The CDR3 reads CASSSLTGRYEQYF. CDR3 DNA sequence: TGTGCCAGCAGCTCGCTGACAGGGAGGTACGAGCAGTACTTC.

The chain is built from TRBV29-1 and TRBJ1-2; D gene uncertain. The length of the CDR3 is 12 residues. The V gene's germline CDR1 is SQVTM and CDR2 ANQGSEA. The germline V and J ends were trimmed by 7 bases and 7 bases, with 16 bases remaining between them. CDR3 nucleotides: TGCAGCGCCGAAGGAGGCTTCGGTGGCTACACCTTC. Residues: CSAEGGFGGYTF.